This T cell receptor beta chain was captured in a study of blood T cells in healthy people across ages. A second PCR, run for about 7 to 11 cycles, used a sample-barcoded 5' primer plus a J-beta primer mix. TCRdb called the 5' RACE reads again in MiXCR, with one record for every CDR3 protein. Among about 970,000 distinct CDR3 sequences listed, around 54% were seen once. About this clonotype itself: What it recognizes is unknown. One end of the junction is discordant with germline, which a read error may explain.

General study findings and limits: The unknown donor CMV status may have confounded expanded clonotype changes. Naive T cell percentage by flow cytometry tracked strongly with beta diversity.

Investigators took roughly 9.5 milliliters of peripheral blood from every donor. Isolation recovered at least 6.5 million PBMCs from every sample. This TCR came from a woman aged 55-69 years in good health. The sequenced sample was blood.

The CDR3 DNA reads TGCAGCGTTCGCGTCGCAGGGCACAATGGGCAGTTCTTC. This codes for CSVRVAGHNGQFF. This chain links TRBV29-1 with TRBJ2-1, with D possibly being TRBD1 (5 bases). CDR3 length: 13 amino acids. CDR1 and CDR2 from the germline V gene are SQVTM and ANQGSEA.